The next 17 T cell receptor beta chains were all read from a single sample in a study of T cell repertoires in ileal Crohn's disease. Libraries were prepared by immunoSEQ multiplex PCR; TCRdb keeps only in-frame clonotypes and omits some of them. The table includes approximately 11,000 clones, 80% to 90% detected once. Time point denoted: inflamed ileum from the surgical specimen. The material sequenced was ileal tissue. All receptors derive from an adult with Crohn's disease.

The CDR3 here is CASSPVVGGDGEAFF. In DNA, the CDR3 is TGTGCCAGCTCACCCGTGGTGGGGGGAGACGGTGAAGCTTTCTTT. This chain connects TRBV18 to TRBJ1-1, with D tentatively TRBD1 (5 bases). The CDR3 is made up of 15 amino acids. The germline V gene encodes CDR1 KGHSH and CDR2 LQKENI. Trimming left V 3 bases short and J 7 bases short, with 18 bases between.

This chain joins TRBV20-1 and TRBJ2-7; D unresolved. Germline values: CDR1 DFQATT, CDR2 SNEGSKA (reference sequence). V gave up 6 bases and J gave up 9 bases, with 15 bases separating them. The CDR3 extends over 11 amino acids. For the CDR3, the DNA is TGCAGTGCCATCAGTTCGGTAGGGCAGTACTTC. Protein product: CSAISSVGQYF.

This clone appeared once. The chain has TRBV27 and TRBJ2-7, with TRBD2 identical over 8 bases. Germline CDR1 MNHEY, CDR2 SMNVEV (reference sequence). This CDR3 has 15 residues. Germline trimming cut 4 bases from V and 6 bases from J; bases unmatched to any gene: 11. CDR3 amino acids: CASSSGRDPGGEQYF. CDR3 nucleotides: TGTGCCAGCAGTTCCGGGAGGGATCCGGGGGGCGAGCAGTACTTC.

The chain uses TRBV6-1 and TRBJ1-5, with TRBD1 identical over 7 bases. Trimming took 8 bases from V and 0 from J; bases not matched to a gene: 7. This CDR3 region has 15 residues. Looked up from germline, CDR1 is MNHNS and CDR2 is SASEGT. This chain's CDR3 is CASGFGTDSNQPQHF. The CDR3 nucleotides are TGTGCCAGCGGGTTCGGGACAGATAGCAATCAGCCCCAGCATTTT.

Only a few counts were recorded for this clone. V and J are TRBV4-1 and TRBJ1-1; D gene uncertain. Between the trimmed V and J ends, which lost 0 bases and 3 bases, there was a span of 8 bases. The V gene's germline CDR1 is MGHRA and CDR2 YSYEKL. This CDR3 is 14 amino acids long. The CDR3 DNA reads TGCGCCAGCAGCCAAGAGAGGGCGGACACTGAAGCTTTCTTT. Residues: CASSQERADTEAFF.

The chain employs TRBV2 and TRBJ2-2; D unclear. The germline V gene has CDR1 SNHLY and CDR2 FYNNEI. Trimming shortened V by 4 bases and J by 5 bases, and 14 bases separated the two germline ends. The CDR3 has 15 amino acids. The CDR3 DNA reads TGTGCCAGCAGTGCCTACCACACACAAACCGGGGAGCTGTTTTTT. It translates to CASSAYHTQTGELFF. Together with reference TRBV2 and TRBJ2-2, the CDR3 gives the full variable domain: EPEVTQTPSHQVTQMGQEVILRCVPISNHLYFYWYRQILGQKVEFLVSFYNNEISEKSEIFDDQFSVERPDGSNFTLKIRSTKLEDSAMYFCASSAYHTQTGELFFGEGSRLTVL.

The rearrangement joins TRBV11-3 to TRBJ2-1, with D hard to call. V lost 0 bases and J 7 bases, leaving 7 bases between the germline ends. This CDR3 spans 13 amino acids. Germline V gene sequence: CDR1 SGHNT, CDR2 YENEEA. CDR3 in amino acids: CASSLDSENEQFF. In DNA form, the CDR3 reads TGTGCCAGCAGCTTAGACAGCGAGAATGAGCAGTTCTTC.

The gene calls are TRBV19 and TRBJ2-2; TRBD1 matches 7 bases. Germline-derived CDR1 and CDR2 are LNHDA and SQIVND (reference sequence). V trimming: 7 bases; J trimming: 6 bases; junction bases outside the gene matches: 11. The CDR3 contains 15 residues. The CDR3 is CASTGLGGLAGELFF. In DNA, the CDR3 is TGTGCCAGTACCGGGTTAGGGGGCTTGGCCGGGGAGCTGTTTTTT.

The rearrangement uses TRBV6-1 and TRBJ2-1; no reliable D call. The CDR3 sequence is 12 residues long. Looked up from germline, CDR1 is MNHNS and CDR2 is SASEGT. The V end lost 5 bases, the J end lost 6 bases, and 8 bases lay between the germline ends. CDR3: CASSSKANEQFF. The CDR3 DNA reads TGTGCCAGCAGTTCTAAGGCCAATGAGCAGTTCTTC.

This clone has only a few counts. This sequence joins TRBV7-2 and TRBJ2-7; maybe TRBD2 (6 bases). The CDR3 totals 15 residues. Trimming removed 5 bases at V and 0 bases at J, with 14 bases between. Germline CDR1 is SGHTA and CDR2 is FQGNSA. CDR3 sequence: CASSPRVAVSYEQYF. CDR3 in DNA: TGTGCCAGCAGCCCCCGGGTAGCGGTCTCCTACGAGCAGTACTTC.

The chain links TRBV2 to TRBJ1-2; D gene unclear. Trimming cost V 6 bases and J 3 bases, with 14 bases left between them. Germline V gene lookup returns CDR1 SNHLY and CDR2 FYNNEI. This CDR3 is 14 amino acids long. The CDR3 nucleotides are TGTGCCAGCAGCGCCTTGGTGAGGGACTATGGCTACACCTTC. It specifies CASSALVRDYGYTF.

The V and J genes are TRBV10-1 and TRBJ2-1, with 12 bases matching TRBD2. Germline V gene data show CDR1 as WNHNN and CDR2 as SYGVQD (reference sequence). The ends lost 3 bases at V and 5 bases at J; junction bases unmatched: 8. The CDR3 is 17 amino acids. Written as DNA, the CDR3 is TGCGCCAGCAGTGACTCCCTACTAGCGGGAGGAAACAATGAGCAGTTCTTC. Amino acid sequence: CASSDSLLAGGNNEQFF.

The chain has TRBV29-1 and TRBJ1-2; the D gene is possibly TRBD1 (5 bases). Germline V lookup: CDR1 SQVTM, CDR2 ANQGSEA. Trimming left V 4 bases short and J 3 bases short, with 9 bases between. The CDR3 totals 12 residues. The CDR3 loop reads CSVGQGDYGYTF. DNA for the CDR3: TGCAGCGTTGGACAAGGGGACTATGGCTACACCTTC.

The genes are TRBV11-2 and TRBJ2-7; possible D gene TRBD1, 5 bases. This CDR3 has 17 residues. The germline V and J ends were trimmed by 3 bases and 7 bases, with 25 bases remaining between them. The germline V gene encodes CDR1 SGHAT and CDR2 FQNNGV. Here the CDR3 reads CASSFEYGALRMGEQYV. The CDR3 DNA reads TGTGCCAGCAGCTTTGAGTATGGGGCACTAAGAATGGGAGAGCAGTACGTC.

This chain links TRBV2 with TRBJ1-2; D possibly corresponds to TRBD1 (5 bases). Germline V gene sequence: CDR1 SNHLY, CDR2 FYNNEI. This CDR3 is 15 amino acids long. The germline V and J ends were trimmed by 8 bases and 5 bases, with 21 bases remaining between them. The DNA for the CDR3 is TGTGCCAGCGGGGTAGGGGACGAAGGACAATATGGCTACACCTTC. The encoded protein is CASGVGDEGQYGYTF.

CDR3: CASSKQGNTEAFF. The CDR3 nucleotides are TGTGCCAGTAGCAAACAGGGGAACACTGAAGCTTTCTTT. The chain links TRBV19 to TRBJ1-1; D is perhaps TRBD1 (6 bases). Trimming shortened V by 6 bases and J by 1 base, and 9 bases separated the two germline ends. Germline values: CDR1 LNHDA, CDR2 SQIVND (reference sequence). This CDR3 comprises 13 residues.

CDR3 sequence reads: CASSQVTKETQYF. As DNA, the CDR3 is TGTGCCAGCAGCCAAGTGACTAAAGAGACCCAGTACTTC. This sequence joins TRBV14 and TRBJ2-5; D is perhaps TRBD2 (5 bases). Germline lookup yields CDR1 SGHDN and CDR2 FVKESK. This CDR3 is built from 13 residues. Trimming shortened V by 1 base and J by 3 bases, and 6 bases separated the two germline ends.